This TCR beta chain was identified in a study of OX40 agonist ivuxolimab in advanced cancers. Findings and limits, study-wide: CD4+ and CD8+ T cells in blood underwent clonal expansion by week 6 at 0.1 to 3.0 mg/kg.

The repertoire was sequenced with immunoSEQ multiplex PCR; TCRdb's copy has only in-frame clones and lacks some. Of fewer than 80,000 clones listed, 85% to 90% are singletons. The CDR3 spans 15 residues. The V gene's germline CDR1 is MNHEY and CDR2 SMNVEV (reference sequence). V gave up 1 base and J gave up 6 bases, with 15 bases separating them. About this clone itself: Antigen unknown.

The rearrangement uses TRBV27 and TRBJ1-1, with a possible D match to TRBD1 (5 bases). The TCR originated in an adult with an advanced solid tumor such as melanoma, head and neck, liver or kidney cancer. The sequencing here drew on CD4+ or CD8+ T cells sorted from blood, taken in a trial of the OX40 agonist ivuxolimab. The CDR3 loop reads CASSLYGGGIAEAFF. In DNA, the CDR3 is TGTGCCAGCAGTTTATATGGGGGAGGAATCGCTGAAGCTTTCTTT.